The clone carrying this TCR beta chain was counted ten times or more. According to the study, genomic DNA was the template for TCR beta VDJ and CDR3 profiling. TCRdb reprocessed the reads via MiXCR and lists one record per CDR3 protein. The top ten clones hold 65% of a sample with about 98,000 distinct CDR3 sequences, roughly two thirds of them seen once. The CDR3 contains 17 residues. The V gene lost 4 bases and the J gene lost 5 bases, with 21 bases spanning the gap. Germline assignment: CDR1 SNHLY and CDR2 FYNNEI. The data were obtained in a study of CD8+CD57+ T cells in acquired aplastic anemia. The sequenced patients had an expansion of CD8+CD57+ cells seen by flow cytometry.

The receptor was isolated from a human donor with aplastic anemia. The chain is built from TRBV2 and TRBJ1-3; a weak D match, TRBD1 (5 bases). The sequenced sample consisted of sorted CD4+, CD8+, or CD8+CD57+ T cells (not recorded which) from PBMCs. The DNA of the CDR3 is TGTGCCAGCAGTGGGGGCCGAGACAGTCTCAAAAGAAACACCATATATTTT. Protein: CASSGGRDSLKRNTIYF.